The source of this T cell receptor (beta chain) is a study of T cell responses to AZD1222 COVID-19 vaccine. Second-dose intervals of approximately 4 or approximately 12 weeks were pooled. Produced via immunoSEQ multiplex PCR; TCRdb's table is partial and in-frame only. The sample records fewer than 200,000 clones, 85% to 90% being singletons. Study conclusions and caveats: Nearly half of the spike-specific TCRs reportedly recognize variant regions that carry no mutations.

With regard to this clone: Its antigen is as yet unknown.

In germline, CDR1 is LGHDT, CDR2 YNNKEL (reference sequence). Unmatched junction bases numbered 12, after V lost 0 bases and J lost 5 bases. This CDR3 contains 17 residues. This chain joins TRBV3-1 (or the pseudogene TRBV3-2) and TRBJ2-7; TRBD1 matches 8 bases. The sequence was obtained from an adult who received the AZD1222 COVID-19 vaccine. Sequenced here: peripheral blood, sampled 28 days after the second AZD1222 dose. CDR3 DNA: TGTGCCAGCAGCCAAGATATACCCAAGACAGGGGTCCACGAGCAGTACTTC. It encodes CASSQDIPKTGVHEQYF.